This T cell receptor beta chain was identified during a study of blood T cells in healthy people across ages. In this sample, this clonotype turned up a few times. Germline loops: CDR1 SGHTA, CDR2 FQGNSA. The V and J ends lost 2 bases and 4 bases, in that order; junction bases with no gene match: 4. The CDR3 consists of 14 residues. Through a sample-barcoded 5' primer and a J-beta primer mix, a second PCR was run for about 6 to 11 cycles. At least 3 million CDR3-containing paired-end reads were obtained per sample. TCRdb passed the 5' RACE reads through MiXCR, listing each CDR3 protein once. The table has roughly 2 million distinct CDR3 sequences, approximately 50% seen once.

The sequence was collected from a woman between 40 and 55 years old in good health. The sequenced sample consisted of blood. V is TRBV7-2 and J is TRBJ2-7; TRBD2 matches at 8 bases. The CDR3 sequence is CASSLREGIYEQYF. The CDR3 nucleotides read TGTGCCAGCAGCTTACGGGAGGGAATTTACGAGCAGTACTTC.